The 10 T cell receptor beta chains below were found in one sample sequenced in a study of T cells in women clearing cervical HPV infection. TCRdb's table, derived via immunoSEQ multiplex PCR, lists solely in-frame clones and lacks some. This repertoire comprises under 35,000 clones; its ten largest clones make up around 16%. The specimen was blood buffy coat. The origin of the receptors is a woman between 18 and 69 years old with a cervical HPV16 infection that either progressed to CIN3+ or cleared (not recorded which).

Points on this clone: The read is 3 residues too short to cover the CDR3 end, so that end is filled in from the germline J gene. The chain has TRBV30 and TRBJ2-3; TRBD2 matches at 7 bases. The CDR3 totals 15 residues. Losses at the gene ends were 7 bases for V and 6 bases for J; bases not matched to a gene: 16. Germline CDR1 GTSNPN, CDR2 SVGIG (reference sequence). CDR3 residues: CAYFSGTNDRDTQYF. CDR3 DNA (partial): TGTGCCTACTTCTCCGGGACTAACGACCGGGATACG.

In regard to this clone: The read falls 3 residues short of the CDR3 end, and the missing part is taken from the germline J gene. Additional DNA sequences in this sample encode the identical CDR3. V usage is TRBV6-1 and J usage is TRBJ1-3, with TRBD1 matching 10 bases. CDR3 length: 15 residues. The J segment lost 6 bases and the V segment lost 2 bases, leaving 4 bases of the junction unmatched. The germline V gene encodes CDR1 MNHNS and CDR2 SASEGT. The sequenced part of the CDR3 DNA is TGTGCCAGCAGTGAAAGGGGGACAGGGGCAAACACC. This sequence encodes CASSERGTGANT. In full, the CDR3 reads CASSERGTGANTIYF.

In regard to this clone: From the germline J gene comes the end of the CDR3, since the read stops 3 residues before it. This chain links TRBV19 with TRBJ1-2, with D perhaps matching TRBD1 (5 bases). Per the germline V gene, CDR1 is LNHDA and CDR2 is SQIVND (reference sequence). This CDR3 contains 17 residues. Partial CDR3 DNA: TGTGCCAGTAGTAAGGGACTAGCGGGAGGAATGTACAATGAC. This gives the protein CASSKGLAGGMYND. Given in full, the CDR3 is CASSKGLAGGMYNDYTF.

Points on this clone: Read coverage stops 3 residues before the CDR3 terminus; the germline J gene supplies the remainder. The chain carries TRBV5-1 and TRBJ1-1; TRBD1 might be the D (5 bases). V was pared by 2 bases and J by 1 base, with 9 bases between. This CDR3 spans 14 amino acids. Germline V gene sequence: CDR1 SGHRS, CDR2 YFSETQ. CDR3 residues: CASSLDSQNTEAFF. CDR3 bases read: TGCGCCAGCAGCTTAGACAGTCAGAACACTGAA.

On this clone: Read sequence stops 3 residues before the CDR3 end, and the germline J gene provides the missing end. J is TRBJ2-5 and V is TRBV11-1, with D perhaps matching TRBD1 (6 bases). V was trimmed by 6 bases and J by 1 base, leaving 12 bases between them. This CDR3 region has 14 residues. Germline assignment: CDR1 SGHAT and CDR2 FQDESV (reference sequence). Partial CDR3 DNA: TGTGCCAGCAGACAAGAACAGGGCCAAGAGACC. Protein: CASRQEQGQET. The whole CDR3 region reads CASRQEQGQETQYF.

About this clone itself: The read halts 3 residues ahead of the CDR3 end, with the missing end drawn from the germline J gene. This chain connects TRBV2 to TRBJ2-1; 12 bases align to TRBD2. This CDR3 is 16 amino acids long. The V gene's germline CDR1 is SNHLY and CDR2 FYNNEI. With V trimmed by 7 bases and J by 4 bases, 8 bases remained unmatched. The CDR3 sequence: CASTELTSGGYNEQFF. The DNA read from the CDR3 is TGTGCCAGCACCGAACTGACTAGCGGGGGTTACAATGAG.

Turning to this clone: The DNA ends 3 residues before the CDR3 does, and the rest of the CDR3 is filled in from the germline J gene. The chain carries TRBV19 and TRBJ2-4; tentative D call: TRBD1 (5 bases). From germline, CDR1 is LNHDA and CDR2 SQIVND (reference sequence). The CDR3 has 15 residues. V lost 2 bases and J 3 bases, leaving 11 bases between the germline ends. The sequenced part of the CDR3 DNA is TGTGCCAGTAGTATAACTTGGGGCAGCAAAAACATT. The encoded protein is CASSITWGSKNI. The whole CDR3 sequence reads CASSITWGSKNIQYF.

In regard to this clone: The read terminates 3 residues before the CDR3 end, so the remaining end is supplied by the germline J gene. The gene calls are TRBV2 and TRBJ2-7; D may be TRBD2 (6 bases). Trimming removed 7 bases from V and 2 bases from J, with 15 bases in between. Germline V gene lookup returns CDR1 SNHLY and CDR2 FYNNEI. The CDR3 runs to 14 residues. This CDR3 is CASIPGGDTYEQYF. The covered CDR3 bases are TGTGCCAGCATCCCCGGCGGGGATACCTACGAG.

Comment on this clone: The CDR3 end lies 3 residues beyond the end of the read and is filled in from the germline J gene. The genes are TRBV7-2 and TRBJ1-1; D gene uncertain. CDR3 length: 13 amino acids. Deletions cut 4 bases from V and 6 bases from J, with 12 bases between. Germline CDR1 reads SGHTA; CDR2 reads FQGNSA. CDR3 DNA (partial): TGTGCCAGCAGCTCCAGACAAACCTCTGAA. It encodes CASSSRQTSE. The entire CDR3 protein reads CASSSRQTSEAFF.

A note on this clone: The read ends 3 residues shy of where the CDR3 ends; the end is completed using the germline J gene. The chain carries TRBV5-1 and TRBJ1-1; D is perhaps TRBD1 (6 bases). This CDR3 comprises 16 residues. V lost 4 bases, J lost 1 base, and 17 bases lay in between. Per germline, CDR1 SGHRS and CDR2 YFSETQ. CDR3 DNA, as far as it was read: TGCGCCAGCAGCCTTAGTACTCTGGGGGCGAACACTGAA. Its translation is CASSLSTLGANTE. In full, the CDR3 is CASSLSTLGANTEAFF.